The 6 T cell receptor beta chains below come from one sample, sequenced in a study of blood T cell repertoires in COVID-19. Sequencing used immunoSEQ multiplex PCR; TCRdb keeps in-frame clones, though not all of them. The data show about 220,000 clones, roughly 82% seen once. The sequencing sample was made of peripheral blood. The receptors were gathered from a man aged 35 to 55 who had recovered from COVID-19.

This chain connects TRBV18 to TRBJ1-6; D is ambiguous. This CDR3 has 13 amino acids. Trimming removed 2 bases at V and 7 bases at J, with 6 bases between. CDR1 is KGHSH and CDR2 is LQKENI in the germline V gene. CDR3 in DNA: TGTGCCAGCTCACCAGGAGGGAATTCACCCCTCCACTTT. Translation gives CASSPGGNSPLHF.

The chain links TRBV29-1 to TRBJ2-6; D unresolved. V was clipped by 6 bases and J by 4 bases, with 16 bases between them. The CDR3 is 15 residues long. Germline CDR1 is SQVTM and CDR2 is ANQGSEA. Here the CDR3 reads CSVKQDLGGANVLTF. The CDR3 nucleotides are TGCAGCGTAAAGCAGGATCTTGGGGGGGCCAACGTCCTGACTTTC.

The chain uses TRBV30 and TRBJ2-1; D is ambiguous. V gave up 2 bases and J gave up 6 bases, with 14 bases separating them. Per germline, CDR1 GTSNPN and CDR2 SVGIG (reference sequence). This CDR3 is 14 amino acids long. The CDR3 loop is CAWSLDEQTNEQFF. The CDR3, as DNA: TGTGCCTGGAGTCTAGACGAACAAACCAATGAGCAGTTCTTC.

The chain links TRBV27 to TRBJ2-3, with a tentative D call TRBD1 (5 bases). CDR1 and CDR2 from the germline V gene are MNHEY and SMNVEV (reference sequence). This CDR3 spans 14 amino acids. V lost 2 bases to trimming and J lost 5 bases, with 11 bases between them. The chain's CDR3 is CASSLVDRQDTQYF. The CDR3 DNA is TGTGCCAGCAGTTTAGTCGACAGACAAGATACGCAGTATTTT.

The rearrangement links TRBV7-2 to TRBJ2-5; D uncertain. This CDR3 region has 11 residues. The V end was cut by 2 bases, the J end by 5 bases, with 3 bases between. Looked up from germline, CDR1 is SGHTA and CDR2 is FQGNSA. CDR3 coding DNA: TGTGCCAGCAGCTTATCGGAGACCCAGTACTTC. This sequence encodes CASSLSETQYF. Full variable domain (rest looked up from reference TRBV7-2 and TRBJ2-5): GAGVSQSPSNKVTEKGKDVELRCDPISGHTALYWYRQSLGQGLEFLIYFQGNSAPDKSGLPSDRFSAERTGGSVSTLTIQRTQQEDSAVYLCASSLSETQYFGPGTRLLVL.

V usage is TRBV10-3 and J usage is TRBJ2-7, with 10 nucleotides matching TRBD2. V trimming: 8 bases; J trimming: 1 base; junction bases outside the gene matches: 8. The germline gives CDR1 ENHRY, CDR2 SYGVKD. The CDR3 spans 15 residues. CDR3 residues: CAISTSSGRSYEQYF. The CDR3 DNA reads TGTGCCATCTCCACATCTAGCGGGAGATCCTACGAGCAGTACTTC.